Given below is one TCR beta chain in context. The antigen is unknown. This entry belongs to a study of cytomegalovirus exposure and HLA in healthy donors. Germline V lookup: CDR1 LGHNA, CDR2 YSLEER. This CDR3 region has 15 residues. The V gene lost 0 bases and the J gene lost 4 bases, with 10 bases spanning the gap. Study observations and caveats: In a later analysis, at a false discovery rate of 0.05, about 17,000 TCR beta sequences matched HLA alleles.

PCR employed 60 Vbeta and 13 Jbeta primers. Libraries were prepared by immunoSEQ multiplex PCR; TCRdb keeps only in-frame clonotypes and omits some of them. The sample consists of roughly 140,000 clones, approximately 60% of them appearing once. The chain has TRBV4-3 and TRBJ2-1; the D gene is possibly TRBD1 (5 bases). The TCR originated in a woman aged 55-70 years in good health and CMV-seropositive. Material: PBMCs. The CDR3 DNA follows: TGCGCCAGCAGCCAAGAGCAGGGAAGGTACAATGAGCAGTTCTTC. It translates to CASSQEQGRYNEQFF.